This T cell receptor (beta chain) was recovered during a study of T-cell reconstitution after alpha-beta-depleted transplantation in children (dated by TCRdb to 2016 to 2017). Background for the entire study: Using TCR repertoire profiling, the study followed T-cell immune reconstitution in a quantitative way in children after TCRalphabeta/CD19-depleted allogeneic hematopoietic cell transplantation. On the study overall, not on this receptor specifically: The high TCRbeta diversity at day 60 in some patients was ascribed to recipient T cells and intrathymic progenitors that had survived conditioning. Apparently early alphabetaT-cell count recovery about two months after transplant reportedly relied on only several hundred rapidly expanded clones derived from non-depleted graft cells. Hyperexpanded clone frequencies declined over subsequent months; after one year, T-cell counts and TCRbeta diversity were mostly attributed to newly produced T cells.

The CDR3 runs 14 residues from the cysteine to the phenylalanine. The sequence is cut down to CDR3 DNA, 42 bases in frame from base 1. V is cut by 2 bases and J by 3 bases, and the space between the germline ends is 10 bases. CDR1 and CDR2 are read off the germline V gene (reference sequence) as SEHNR and FQNEAQ. The treatment or condition label of this sample denotes: allogeneic hematopoietic cell transplantation with graft depleted of TCRalphabeta T cells and CD19 B cells. TCRalphabeta/CD19-depleted allogeneic hematopoietic cell grafts were given to the transplant recipients, all of whom were children. This clonotype was seen many times. Its antigen has not been determined. No base-level quality is on record; no much larger clone is a single base apart. Library generation was performed with PCR. Sequencing relied on an Illumina HiSeq 2500. To normalize quantification of the TCRbeta repertoire, the TCR libraries were built with molecular barcoding that relied on unique molecular identifiers. Clones were called with MiXCR by TCRdb after fastp trimmed the public reads at Q25, and only in-frame beta chains were retained. One record per CDR3 amino acid sequence lists the most common genes and DNA. The sample yields more than 500,000 distinct CDR3 sequences; roughly 11% were counted once. The top ten hold 12% to 15% of the sample.

Sequencing was performed on PBMCs, mostly from graft donor cells, taken 180 days after TCRalphabeta/CD19-depleted stem cell transplant. The sequence was collected from a female patient between 2 and 15 years old who had a stem cell transplant for aplastic anemia, so the T cells may come from the graft donor. In this chain, TRBV7-9 is recombined with TRBJ2-5; TRBD2 is possibly the D segment (5 matching bases). The DNA is as follows: TGTGCCAGCAGCTTATGGCGGCGGGAAGAGACCCAGTACTTC. Translated, it reads CASSLWRREETQYF.